Listed here is a single TCR beta chain. Its antigen is as yet unknown. This entry comes from a study of CD8+ T cells in alopecia areata. Looked up from germline, CDR1 is LGHNA and CDR2 is YNFKEQ. This CDR3 has 15 amino acids. Trimming removed 1 base from V and 2 bases from J, with 9 bases in between. The treatment is: oral pan-JAK inhibitor, 5-10 mg twice daily. Peripheral blood, together with lesional scalp punch biopsies, was collected from alopecia areata patients. Findings of the study overall: Scalp clonality and expanded CD8+ clones among the top 100 showed significant decreases with tofacitinib.

Extracted RNA was reverse transcribed, and the resulting cDNA served as sequencing template. Clones were read by immunoSEQ multiplex PCR, and TCRdb kept only the in-frame ones, dropping some. The data show under 200,000 clones, less than 80% seen once. The sequenced sample was CD4+ T cells sorted from blood, obtained at week 24, from a patient treated with tofacitinib. The rearrangement uses TRBV4-2 and TRBJ1-5, with unresolved D. This receptor was taken from a human donor with alopecia areata. The DNA for the CDR3 is TGTGCCAGCAGCCAAGCACAGTTCGGCAATCAGCCCCAGCATTTT. It yields the protein CASSQAQFGNQPQHF.